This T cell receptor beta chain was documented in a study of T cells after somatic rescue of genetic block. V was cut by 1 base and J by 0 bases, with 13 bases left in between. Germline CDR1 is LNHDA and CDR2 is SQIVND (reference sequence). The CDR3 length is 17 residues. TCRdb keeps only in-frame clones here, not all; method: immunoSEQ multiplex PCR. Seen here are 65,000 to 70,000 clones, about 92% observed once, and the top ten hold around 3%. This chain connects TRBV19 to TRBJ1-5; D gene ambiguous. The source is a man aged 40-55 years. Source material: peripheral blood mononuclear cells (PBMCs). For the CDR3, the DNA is TGTGCCAGTAGTATAGCTCGGGCTTCAAATAGCAATCAGCCCCAGCATTTT. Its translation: CASSIARASNSNQPQHF.